The 19 T cell receptor beta chains reported below all come from one sample, sequenced in a study of regulatory and conventional T cells in RAG deficiency. Some clones are missing from TCRdb's copy, which holds only in-frame ones; the method was immunoSEQ multiplex PCR. The data show tens of thousands of clones, roughly 90% seen once. These data were also reused for a study on regulatory T cells. That report adds: Amplification used 52 TRBV primers and 13 TRBJ primers.

Material for sequencing was CD8+ T cells sorted from blood. The receptors were gathered from a human donor in good health.

This chain links TRBV9 with TRBJ1-1; D is possibly TRBD1 (6 bases). V lost 3 bases and J 4 bases, leaving 19 bases between the germline ends. The CDR3 is 16 amino acids. Germline values: CDR1 SGDLS, CDR2 YYNGEE. The CDR3 is CASSDRDGILGTEAFF. CDR3 nucleotide sequence: TGTGCCAGCAGCGACAGGGATGGGATTTTGGGCACTGAAGCTTTCTTT.

The rearrangement joins TRBV18 to TRBJ1-2; 7 bases agree with TRBD1. The germline CDR1 and CDR2 sequences are KGHSH and LQKENI. This CDR3 is 13 amino acids long. The J segment lost 6 bases and the V segment lost 2 bases, leaving 3 bases of the junction unmatched. CDR3 region: CASSPYGTDGYTF. The CDR3 DNA reads TGTGCCAGCTCACCATATGGGACAGATGGCTACACCTTC.

This sequence joins TRBV6-1 and TRBJ1-2; 10 bases map to TRBD1. Germline assignment: CDR1 MNHNS and CDR2 SASEGT. With V trimmed by 2 bases and J by 4 bases, 4 bases remained unmatched. This CDR3 region has 15 residues. The CDR3 coding sequence is TGTGCCAGCAGTGAATCTCGGACAGGGGGCTATGGCTACACCTTC. Its translation is CASSESRTGGYGYTF.

The chain has TRBV6-1 and TRBJ1-3; no clear D. V was trimmed by 4 bases and J by 0 bases, leaving 16 bases between them. The CDR3 has 17 residues. The germline V gene has CDR1 MNHNS and CDR2 SASEGT. The CDR3 DNA reads TGTGCCAGCAGTGTCTCAACAGATGAGGCCTCTGGAAACACCATATATTTT. Its protein product is CASSVSTDEASGNTIYF.

V is TRBV2 and J is TRBJ1-2, with 7 positions matching TRBD1. The V and J ends lost 9 bases and 6 bases, in that order; junction bases with no gene match: 19. This CDR3 spans 16 amino acids. Germline V gene data show CDR1 as SNHLY and CDR2 as FYNNEI. CDR3 residues: CARSDTRQGFVHGYTF. For the CDR3, the DNA is TGTGCCAGGAGCGACACAAGACAGGGCTTTGTGCATGGCTACACCTTC.

This clone has only one observation. This rearrangement joins TRBV13 to TRBJ2-3, with 11 bases that match TRBD1. Germline V gene sequence: CDR1 PRHDT, CDR2 FYEKMQ (reference sequence). This CDR3 comprises 16 residues. Trimming removed 5 bases from V and 3 bases from J; junction bases left unmatched: 7. The CDR3 region has the DNA TGTGCCAGCAGCCAGGACGGACAGGGGGCTACAGATACGCAGTATTTT. This gives the protein CASSQDGQGATDTQYF.

This chain links TRBV6-6 with TRBJ2-7; 8 bases are a match to TRBD2. Germline V gene lookup returns CDR1 MNHNY and CDR2 SVGAGI (reference sequence). The V segment lost 2 bases and the J segment 3 bases; nucleotides outside the gene matches: 3. There are 14 residues in the CDR3. CDR3 sequence (DNA): TGTGCCAGCAGTTACACAGCGGGAGTCTACGAGCAGTACTTC. This encodes CASSYTAGVYEQYF.

This chain links TRBV19 with TRBJ1-1; TRBD1 might be the D (6 bases). The CDR3 runs to 15 residues. Germline assignment: CDR1 LNHDA and CDR2 SQIVND (reference sequence). V was clipped by 9 bases and J by 1 base, with 18 bases between them. This CDR3 is CASLHPGQQNTEAFF. DNA of the CDR3: TGTGCCAGCCTCCATCCGGGACAACAGAACACTGAAGCTTTCTTT.

The V and J genes are TRBV14 and TRBJ1-2; D gene ambiguous. CDR3 size: 14 residues. Deletions cut 2 bases from V and 8 bases from J, with 15 bases between. Germline V gene sequence: CDR1 SGHDN, CDR2 FVKESK. The CDR3 reads CASSQTISLDGYTF. In DNA, the CDR3 is TGTGCCAGCAGCCAAACGATCAGTTTGGACGGCTACACCTTC.

The gene calls are TRBV5-1 and TRBJ2-5; the D gene could be TRBD1 or TRBD2 (7 bases each). The CDR3 loop spans 17 amino acids. Per the germline V gene, CDR1 is SGHRS and CDR2 is YFSETQ. V shed 1 base and J shed 1 base, with 17 bases lying between them. CDR3 amino acids: CASSLSRGGTSQETQYF. CDR3 bases: TGCGCCAGCAGCTTGTCCAGGGGGGGGACCAGCCAAGAGACCCAGTACTTC.

The chain has TRBV18 and TRBJ2-2, with 15 nucleotides matching TRBD2. J gave up 6 bases and V 2 bases, and 7 bases lay outside the gene matches. The CDR3 totals 18 residues. Germline CDR1 is KGHSH and CDR2 is LQKENI. DNA for the CDR3: TGTGCCAGCTCACCAGTTGGACTAGCGGGAGGGCCGGCCGGGGAGCTGTTTTTT. Its protein product is CASSPVGLAGGPAGELFF. The full variable domain, with the rest looked up from reference TRBV18 and TRBJ2-2, is NAGVMQNPRHLVRRRGQEARLRCSPMKGHSHVYWYRQLPEEGLKFMVYLQKENIIDESGMPKERFSAEFPKEGPSILRIQQVVRGDSAAYFCASSPVGLAGGPAGELFFGEGSRLTVL.

J is TRBJ1-4 and V is TRBV6-5; TRBD1 matches 7 bases. This CDR3 has 16 residues. CDR1 MNHEY and CDR2 SVGAGI come from the germline V gene. With 2 bases clipped from V and 0 bases from J, the junction kept 3 bases outside the gene matches. The DNA of the CDR3 is TGTGCCAGCAGTTACCATACAGGGGCAACTAATGAAAAACTGTTTTTT. Amino acids: CASSYHTGATNEKLFF.

The chain has TRBV7-9 and TRBJ1-4; perhaps TRBD1 as D (5 bases). CDR3 length: 12 residues. Germline CDR1 and CDR2: SEHNR and FQNEAQ (reference sequence). The V end lost 5 bases, the J end lost 12 bases, and 13 bases lay between the germline ends. In DNA form, the CDR3 reads TGTGCCAGCAGCCCCGGGACCCGGGAACTGTTTTTT. Translation: CASSPGTRELFF.

The chain joins TRBV4-1 to TRBJ1-1; 7 positions agree with TRBD1. Germline CDR1 reads MGHRA; CDR2 reads YSYEKL. CDR3 length: 13 amino acids. V lost 0 bases to trimming and J lost 11 bases; unmatched junction nucleotides: 6. CDR3 coding DNA: TGCGCCAGCAGCCAAGATAGGGACAGCAATGCTTTCTTT. Translation gives CASSQDRDSNAFF.

Here the CDR3 DNA reads TGTGCCAGTAGCCTTGACAGGGGTGGCTATGGCTACACCTTC. This encodes CASSLDRGGYGYTF. This chain joins TRBV19 and TRBJ1-2; 8 positions agree with TRBD1. With 6 bases clipped from V and 4 bases from J, the junction kept 7 bases outside the gene matches. There are 14 residues in the CDR3. Per germline, CDR1 LNHDA and CDR2 SQIVND (reference sequence).

In regard to this clone: The same CDR3 arises from other DNA sequences in this sample as well. The V and J genes are TRBV6-4 and TRBJ2-3, with TRBD2 identical over 9 bases. This CDR3 is built from 14 residues. Trimming at V came to 4 bases and at J to 4 bases, leaving 3 bases not matched to a gene. Germline CDR1 reads MRHNA; CDR2 reads SNTAGT. Here the CDR3 DNA reads TGTGCCAGCAGTGTAAGCGGGGGGTCAGATACGCAGTATTTT. Residues: CASSVSGGSDTQYF.

This CDR3 is CASSPGQGTVYGYTF. The CDR3 DNA reads TGCGCCAGCAGCCCAGGACAGGGCACAGTTTATGGCTACACCTTC. V and J are TRBV5-1 and TRBJ1-2; 8 bases align to TRBD1. Looked up from germline, CDR1 is SGHRS and CDR2 is YFSETQ. The CDR3 sequence is 15 residues long. J lost 5 bases, V lost 4 bases, and 10 bases had no gene match.

V usage is TRBV11-2 and J usage is TRBJ1-1; unclear D gene. With 2 bases removed from V and 7 bases from J, the gap between germline ends came to 8 bases. This CDR3 region has 12 residues. Germline CDR1 SGHAT, CDR2 FQNNGV. DNA of the CDR3: TGTGCCAGCAGCTTAAGTTTTAGTGAAGCTTTCTTT. This gives the protein CASSLSFSEAFF.

Regarding this clone: Other DNA sequences of this sample code for an identical CDR3. The J gene is TRBJ2-1, the V gene TRBV5-1; 7 nucleotides match TRBD1. V lost 4 bases to trimming and J lost 0 bases; unmatched junction nucleotides: 4. The CDR3 has 15 amino acids. From germline, CDR1 is SGHRS and CDR2 YFSETQ. CDR3 DNA: TGCGCCAGCAGCCCGGCAGGGGGCTCCTACAATGAGCAGTTCTTC. Its protein product is CASSPAGGSYNEQFF.